This TCR beta chain was recovered during a study of blood T cell repertoires in COVID-19. V shed 3 bases and J 8 bases; nucleotides not matched to a gene: 11. This CDR3 has 16 amino acids. The germline CDR1 and CDR2 sequences are MRHNA and SNTAGT. Authors' processing steps: Estimation of nucleated cell counts relied on the amplification of reference gene primers. Sequencing was performed with immunoSEQ multiplex PCR; in TCRdb, only in-frame clones are kept and a portion is missing. D and trimming come from the DNA, and the V and J calls and clone size come from that table. The repertoire has some 200,000 clones, 70% to 90% of them found once; the top ten carry approximately 12%.

This TCR was sampled from a woman between 18 and 30 years old who had recovered from COVID-19. V and J are TRBV6-4 and TRBJ2-1; 9 bases match TRBD1. Sequenced input: peripheral blood. CDR3 bases: TGTGCCAGCAGTGATTCGCCCGGGACAGGGATCGATGAGCAGTTCTTC. Its protein is CASSDSPGTGIDEQFF.